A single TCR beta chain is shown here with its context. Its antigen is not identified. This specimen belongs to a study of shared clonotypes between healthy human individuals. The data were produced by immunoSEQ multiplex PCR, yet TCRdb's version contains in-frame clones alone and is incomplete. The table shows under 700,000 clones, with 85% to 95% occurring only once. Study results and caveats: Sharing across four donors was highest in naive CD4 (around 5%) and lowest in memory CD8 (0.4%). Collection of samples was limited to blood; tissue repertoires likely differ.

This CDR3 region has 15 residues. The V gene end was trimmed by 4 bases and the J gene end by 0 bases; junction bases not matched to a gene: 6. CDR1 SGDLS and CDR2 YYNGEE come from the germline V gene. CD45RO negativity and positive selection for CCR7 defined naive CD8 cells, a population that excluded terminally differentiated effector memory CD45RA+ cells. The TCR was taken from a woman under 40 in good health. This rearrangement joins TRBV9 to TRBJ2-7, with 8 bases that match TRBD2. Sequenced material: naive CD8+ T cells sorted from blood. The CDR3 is CASSPTGGASYEQYF. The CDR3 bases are TGTGCCAGCAGCCCTACGGGGGGGGCCTCCTACGAGCAGTACTTC. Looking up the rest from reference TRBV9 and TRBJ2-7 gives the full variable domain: DSGVTQTPKHLITATGQRVTLRCSPRSGDLSVYWYQQSLDQGLQFLIQYYNGEERAKGNILERFSAQQFPDLHSELNLSSLELGDSALYFCASSPTGGASYEQYFGPGTRLTVT.